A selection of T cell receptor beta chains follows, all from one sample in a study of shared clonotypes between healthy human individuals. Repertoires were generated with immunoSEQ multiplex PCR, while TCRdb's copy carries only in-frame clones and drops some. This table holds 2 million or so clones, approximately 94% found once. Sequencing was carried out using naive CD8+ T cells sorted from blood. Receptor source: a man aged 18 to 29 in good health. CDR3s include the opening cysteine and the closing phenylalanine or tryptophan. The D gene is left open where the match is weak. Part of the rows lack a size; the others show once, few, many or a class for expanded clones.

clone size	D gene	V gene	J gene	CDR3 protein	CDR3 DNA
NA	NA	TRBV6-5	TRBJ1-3	CASSMDFSSGNTIYF	TGTGCCAGCAGCATGGACTTCAGCTCTGGAAACACCATATATTTT
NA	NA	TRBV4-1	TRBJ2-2	CASSLRETNTGELFF	TGCGCCAGCAGCCTCCGGGAGACGAACACCGGGGAGCTGTTTTTT
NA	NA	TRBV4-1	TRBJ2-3	CASGGDTDTQYF	TGCGCCAGCGGGGGTGACACAGATACGCAGTATTTT
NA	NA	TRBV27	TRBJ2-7	CASSYRSSYEQYF	TGTGCCAGCAGTTATAGAAGCTCCTACGAGCAGTACTTC
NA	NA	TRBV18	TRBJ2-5	CASSPRDGETQYF	TGTGCCAGCTCACCCAGGGACGGCGAGACCCAGTACTTC
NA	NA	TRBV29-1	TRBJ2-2	CSVGTGELFF	TGCAGCGTGGGCACCGGGGAGCTGTTTTTT
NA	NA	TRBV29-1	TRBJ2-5	CSVDQGSETQYF	TGCAGCGTTGACCAGGGGTCAGAGACCCAGTACTTC
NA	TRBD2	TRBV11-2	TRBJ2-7	CASSLAASGSTEQYF	TGTGCCAGCAGCTTAGCGGCTAGCGGGAGTACCGAGCAGTACTTC
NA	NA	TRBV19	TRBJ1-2	CASSIPGALTPYGYTF	TGTGCCAGTAGTATTCCAGGGGCCCTAACCCCCTATGGCTACACCTTC
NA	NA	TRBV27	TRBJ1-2	CASSPGGPYGYTF	TGTGCCAGCAGTCCCGGGGGACCCTATGGCTACACCTTC
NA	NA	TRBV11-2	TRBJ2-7	CASSLEHPTRAYEQYF	TGTGCCAGCAGCTTAGAACACCCGACTAGAGCCTACGAGCAGTACTTC
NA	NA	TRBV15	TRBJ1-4	CATSRVGAQREKLFF	TGTGCCACCAGCAGAGTTGGGGCCCAGAGGGAAAAACTGTTTTTT
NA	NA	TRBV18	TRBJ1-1	CASSYRGDNTEAFF	TGTGCCAGCTCATACCGAGGGGACAACACTGAAGCTTTCTTT
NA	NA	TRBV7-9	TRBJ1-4	CASSSSGKLFF	TGTGCCAGCAGCTCCTCTGGGAAACTGTTTTTT
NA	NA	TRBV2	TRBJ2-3	CASSEAPGRITDTQYF	TGTGCCAGCAGTGAAGCTCCGGGCAGGATCACAGATACGCAGTATTTT
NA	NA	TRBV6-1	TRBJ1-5	CASRPPTSSNQPQHF	TGTGCCAGCAGACCGCCAACCTCTAGCAATCAGCCCCAGCATTTT
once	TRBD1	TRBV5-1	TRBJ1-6	CASSLDDRVYSPLHF	TGCGCCAGCAGCTTAGATGACAGGGTTTATTCACCCCTCCACTTT
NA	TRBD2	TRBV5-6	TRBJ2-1	CASSPIAGGPHEQFF	TGTGCCAGCAGCCCTATAGCGGGAGGGCCCCATGAGCAGTTCTTC
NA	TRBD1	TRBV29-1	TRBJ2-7	CSVEGGTGDPYEQYF	TGCAGCGTTGAAGGAGGGACAGGGGACCCCTACGAGCAGTACTTC
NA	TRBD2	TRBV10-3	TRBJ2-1	CAIGTGTSVYNEQFF	TGTGCCATCGGAACTGGGACTAGCGTGTACAATGAGCAGTTCTTC
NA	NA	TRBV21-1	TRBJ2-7	CASSKSRIAGGNYEQYF	TGTGCCAGCAGCAAATCCCGAATAGCGGGGGGGAACTACGAGCAGTACTTC
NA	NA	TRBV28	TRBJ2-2	CASRPYTDAGELFF	TGTGCCAGCAGACCTTATACCGACGCCGGGGAGCTGTTTTTT
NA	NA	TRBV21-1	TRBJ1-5	CASSKYTGQPQHF	TGTGCCAGCAGCAAATATACAGGTCAGCCCCAGCATTTT
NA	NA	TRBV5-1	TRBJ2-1	CASSPMGTHPDEQFF	TGCGCCAGCAGCCCAATGGGGACCCACCCCGATGAGCAGTTCTTC
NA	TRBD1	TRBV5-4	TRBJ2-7	CASSRSTGDEQYF	TGTGCCAGCAGCCGAAGCACAGGGGACGAGCAGTACTTC
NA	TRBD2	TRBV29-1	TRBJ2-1	CSVELAGGRYEQFF	TGCAGCGTAGAACTAGCGGGAGGAAGGTATGAGCAGTTCTTC
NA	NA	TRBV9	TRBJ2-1	CASSSFGGGLDNEQFF	TGTGCCAGCAGCTCCTTTGGGGGGGGCCTGGACAATGAGCAGTTCTTC
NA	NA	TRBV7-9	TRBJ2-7	CASSLVTGQFTYEQYF	TGTGCCAGCAGCTTAGTCACCGGACAGTTTACCTACGAGCAGTACTTC
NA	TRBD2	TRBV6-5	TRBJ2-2	CASNLAGTGELFF	TGTGCCAGCAACCTAGCGGGAACCGGGGAGCTGTTTTTT
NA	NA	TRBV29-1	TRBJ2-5	CSVDRAIGETQYF	TGCAGCGTTGATAGGGCCATAGGGGAGACCCAGTACTTC
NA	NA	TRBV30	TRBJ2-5	CAWSGTWQETQYF	TGTGCCTGGAGTGGTACTTGGCAAGAGACCCAGTACTTC
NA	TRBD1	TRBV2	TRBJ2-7	CASGTGIPYEQYF	TGTGCCAGCGGGACAGGTATTCCCTACGAGCAGTACTTC
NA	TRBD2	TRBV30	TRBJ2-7	CAWIGGGFHEQYF	TGTGCCTGGATTGGGGGGGGTTTCCACGAGCAGTACTTC
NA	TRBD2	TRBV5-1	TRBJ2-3	CASSSLAGPAGVSGDTQYF	TGCGCCAGCAGTTCTTTAGCTGGACCAGCGGGAGTGTCTGGAGATACGCAGTATTTT
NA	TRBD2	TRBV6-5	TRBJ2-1	CASSYFPSGGGEQFF	TGTGCCAGCAGTTACTTCCCTTCAGGCGGGGGTGAGCAGTTCTTC
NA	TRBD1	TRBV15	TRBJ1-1	CATSLDRGLRTEAFF	TGTGCCACCAGCCTGGACAGGGGTCTCCGCACTGAAGCTTTCTTT
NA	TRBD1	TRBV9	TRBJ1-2	CASSITGGGSEGYTF	TGTGCCAGCAGCATAACAGGGGGCGGATCGGAAGGCTACACCTTC
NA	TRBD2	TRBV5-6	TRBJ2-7	CASSLGSFPSGSSYEQYF	TGTGCCAGCAGCTTGGGTTCCTTTCCTAGCGGGAGCTCCTACGAGCAGTACTTC
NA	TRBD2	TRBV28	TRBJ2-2	CASNPLAGRESYTGELFF	TGTGCCAGCAACCCACTAGCGGGGCGGGAAAGTTACACCGGGGAGCTGTTTTTT
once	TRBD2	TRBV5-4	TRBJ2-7	CASSFEAGGYEQYF	TGTGCCAGCAGCTTTGAAGCGGGAGGGTACGAGCAGTACTTC
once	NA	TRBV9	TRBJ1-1	CASSVSKDSSNTEAFF	TGTGCCAGCAGCGTATCTAAGGACAGCTCGAACACTGAAGCTTTCTTT